These 4 T cell receptor beta chains originate from one sample sequenced in a study of T cell responses to AZD1222 COVID-19 vaccine. Some clones are missing from TCRdb's copy, which holds only in-frame ones; the method was immunoSEQ multiplex PCR. The sample records under 150,000 clones, approximately 90% being singletons. Sequencing used peripheral blood, obtained 28 days after the second AZD1222 dose. The receptors shown here come from an adult who received the AZD1222 COVID-19 vaccine.

The chain uses TRBV6-6 and TRBJ1-2, with D unclear. Trimming took 0 bases from V and 0 from J, leaving 11 bases between them. Germline CDR1 is MNHNY and CDR2 is SVGAGI (reference sequence). This CDR3 comprises 16 residues. The CDR3 sequence: CASSYSGQLANYGYTF. The DNA of the CDR3 is TGTGCCAGCAGTTACTCGGGCCAGTTAGCTAACTATGGCTACACCTTC.

This chain joins TRBV2 and TRBJ2-1; D may be TRBD1 (5 bases). The CDR3 is 14 amino acids. The germline V gene encodes CDR1 SNHLY and CDR2 FYNNEI. Trimming removed 6 bases at V and 3 bases at J, with 12 bases between. DNA of the CDR3: TGTGCCAGCAGCCTTAGACAGTACTACAATGAGCAGTTCTTC. Translation: CASSLRQYYNEQFF.

V and J are TRBV5-1 and TRBJ2-6; D is perhaps TRBD2 (5 bases). V lost 0 bases and J 9 bases, leaving 22 bases between the germline ends. Germline CDR1 is SGHRS and CDR2 is YFSETQ. CDR3 length equals 18 residues. The CDR3 DNA reads TGCGCCAGCAGCTTGGAATCGGGGTGGGCGGACGCAGGCAACGTCCTGACTTTC. The encoded protein is CASSLESGWADAGNVLTF.

CDR3 loop: CASNLMGNEAFF. The CDR3, as DNA: TGTGCCAGCAACCTAATGGGAAATGAAGCTTTCTTT. The chain combines TRBV7-9 with TRBJ1-1; no clear D gene. Per the germline V gene, CDR1 is SEHNR and CDR2 is FQNEAQ (reference sequence). The ends were cut back, 7 bases at V and 7 bases at J, with 13 bases in the middle. The length of the CDR3 is 12 residues.